This T cell receptor (beta chain) comes out of a study of T cell repertoires in cytomegalovirus infection (dated by TCRdb to about 2019). Notes on the research overall: Because public TCR beta signatures pointed to carriage of CMV infection together with the matching HLA type, the HLA type of each donor mattered for the analysis. General conclusions and limits of the study: In both this cohort and an independent cohort of some 380 donors, the cumulative frequency of public TCR beta family members distinguished carriers of CMV infection plus the relevant HLA type. In the ex vivo response, HLA-C-restricted CMV-specific TCR beta clonotypes were dominant, and in two of eight donors the single most frequent clonotype came from this HLA-C-restricted group.

Taken from cysteine to phenylalanine, the CDR3 has 13 residues. The entry retains the CDR3 DNA only, 39 bases that are in frame from base 1. V was cut back by 6 bases and J by 8 bases, leaving a gap of 16 bases between them. In this sample, this clonotype turned up many times. What antigen it recognizes has not been identified. Within one base of it there is no much larger clone, and no base qualities were kept. Sequencing was performed on an Illumina HiSeq 1500. Starting from the raw public reads, TCRdb applied fastp trimming at Q25, assembled clones with MiXCR and retained in-frame beta chains. Records with the same CDR3 protein are collapsed into one entry carrying the most frequent genes and DNA. Recorded for this sample are about 140,000 distinct CDR3 sequences; about 6.5% of them occurred a single time. The ten biggest clones cover under 20% of the sample.

This clonotype was sampled from a human donor in good health (CMV status not recorded). Some clones in this sample may be carry-over from other donors' samples. The chain employs TRBV12-3 or TRBV12-4 and TRBJ1-2; the D region possibly corresponds to TRBD1 (5 bases align). The sequenced material came from PBMCs. The CDR3 in this case is CASSYQGGLGYTF. The nucleotide sequence reads TGTGCCAGCAGCTACCAGGGTGGATTAGGCTACACCTTC.